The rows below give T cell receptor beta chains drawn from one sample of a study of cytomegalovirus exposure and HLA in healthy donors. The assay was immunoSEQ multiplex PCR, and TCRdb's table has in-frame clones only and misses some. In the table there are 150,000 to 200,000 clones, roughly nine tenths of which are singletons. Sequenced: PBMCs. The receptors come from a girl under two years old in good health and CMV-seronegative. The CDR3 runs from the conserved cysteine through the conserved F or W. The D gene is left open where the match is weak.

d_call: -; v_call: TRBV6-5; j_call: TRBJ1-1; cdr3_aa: CASSYQQGSSTEAFF
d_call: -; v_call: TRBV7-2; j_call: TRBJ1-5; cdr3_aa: CASSRKTGIYSNQPQHF
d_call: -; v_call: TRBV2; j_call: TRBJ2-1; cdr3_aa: CASSEAETLIDSYNEQFF
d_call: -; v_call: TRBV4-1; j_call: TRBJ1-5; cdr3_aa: CASSPRDPEPQHF
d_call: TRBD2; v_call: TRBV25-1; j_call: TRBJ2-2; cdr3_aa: CASSARLAGYTGELFF
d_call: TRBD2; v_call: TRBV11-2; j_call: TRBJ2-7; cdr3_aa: CASTASGAVYEQYF
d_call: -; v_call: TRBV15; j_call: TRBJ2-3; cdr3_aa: CATSRWALGTDTQYF
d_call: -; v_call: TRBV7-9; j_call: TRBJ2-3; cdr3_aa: CASSATFSGVVTDTQYF
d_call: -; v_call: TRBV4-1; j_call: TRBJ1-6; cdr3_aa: CASSPRSSYNSPLHF
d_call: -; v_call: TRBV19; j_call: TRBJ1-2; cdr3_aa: CASSNPTRGYGYTF
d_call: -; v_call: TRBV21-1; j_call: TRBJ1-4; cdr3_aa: CASSLPGQDREKLFF
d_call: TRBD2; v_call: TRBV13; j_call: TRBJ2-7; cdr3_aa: CASSLVLPSGRAEQYF
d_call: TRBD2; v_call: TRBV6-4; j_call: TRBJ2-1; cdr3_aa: CASSDPSGGPAYNEQFF
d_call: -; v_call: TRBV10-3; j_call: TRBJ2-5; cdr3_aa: CAISESTLGTQYF
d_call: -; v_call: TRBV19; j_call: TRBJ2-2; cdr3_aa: CASRARRDLEFTGELFF
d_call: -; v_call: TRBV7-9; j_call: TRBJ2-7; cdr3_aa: CASSLVGAGGSYEQYF
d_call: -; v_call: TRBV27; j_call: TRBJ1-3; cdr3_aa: CAGGGNTIYF
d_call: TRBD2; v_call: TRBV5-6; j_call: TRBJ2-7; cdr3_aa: CASSLGAGGSYEQYF
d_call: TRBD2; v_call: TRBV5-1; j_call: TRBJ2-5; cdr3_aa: CASSWAPGLARETQYF
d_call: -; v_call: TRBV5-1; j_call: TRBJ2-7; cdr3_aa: CASSLDRDYEQYF
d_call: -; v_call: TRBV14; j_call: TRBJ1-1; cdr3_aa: CASSQEFRETLPHTEAFF
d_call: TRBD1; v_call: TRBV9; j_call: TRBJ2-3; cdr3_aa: CASSAGQGATDTQYF
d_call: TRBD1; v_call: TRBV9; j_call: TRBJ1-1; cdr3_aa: CASSFMTGQDEAFF
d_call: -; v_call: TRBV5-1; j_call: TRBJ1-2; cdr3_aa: CASSLAYVEGNGYTF
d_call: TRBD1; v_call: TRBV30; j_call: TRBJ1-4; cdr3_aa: CAWGIQGGFPILF
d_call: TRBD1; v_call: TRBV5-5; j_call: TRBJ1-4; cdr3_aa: CASSQSPGQGNEKLFF
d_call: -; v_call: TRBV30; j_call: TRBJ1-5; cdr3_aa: CAWSGQLGSGNQPQHF
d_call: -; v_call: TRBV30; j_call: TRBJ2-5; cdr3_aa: CAWSGEVEETQYF
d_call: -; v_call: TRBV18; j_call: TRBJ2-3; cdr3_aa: CASSPLRDTDTQYF
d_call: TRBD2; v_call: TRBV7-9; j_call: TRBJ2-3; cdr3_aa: CASSLGTSGGATDTQYF
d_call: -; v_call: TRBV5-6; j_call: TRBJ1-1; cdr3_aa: CASSLGAGWLIF
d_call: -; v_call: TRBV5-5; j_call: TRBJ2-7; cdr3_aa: CASSLRLVPYEQYF
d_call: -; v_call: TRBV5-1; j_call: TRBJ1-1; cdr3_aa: CASSLEGVTEAFF
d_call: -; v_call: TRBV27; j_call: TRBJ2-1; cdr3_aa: CASRPLTWEQFF
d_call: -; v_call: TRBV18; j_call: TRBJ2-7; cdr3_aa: CASSPEEVDTYEQYF